The 25 T cell receptor beta chains listed next were all sequenced from one sample in a study of early T cells in non-severe SARS-CoV-2 infection. From the 5' RACE reads, TCRdb called clonotypes with MiXCR, one entry per CDR3 protein. The sample has tens of thousands of distinct CDR3 sequences, 10% to 15% seen once. The sequenced sample was whole blood. The receptors were sampled from an adult who was a healthcare worker with PCR-confirmed SARS-CoV-2 infection or an uninfected control (not recorded which).

This clonotype was counted a few times. The chain recombines TRBV7-9 with TRBJ2-2; D call uncertain. Germline V gives CDR1 SEHNR, CDR2 FQNEAQ (reference sequence). The ends were cut back, 5 bases at V and 0 bases at J, with 7 bases in the middle. The CDR3 runs 14 residues. CDR3 nucleotides: TGTGCCAGCAGCCCGGCCGCGAACACCGGGGAGCTGTTTTTT. Its translation: CASSPAANTGELFF. Full variable domain (remainder filled in from reference TRBV7-9 and TRBJ2-2): DTGVSQNPRHKITKRGQNVTFRCDPISEHNRLYWYRQTLGQGPEFLTYFQNEAQLEKSRLLSDRFSAERPKGSFSTLEIQRTEQGDSAMYLCASSPAANTGELFFGEGSRLTVL.

The V call is TRBV7-2, the J call TRBJ1-1; the D is unclear. Germline CDR1 SGHTA, CDR2 FQGNSA. V shed 5 bases and J shed 0 bases, with 10 bases lying between them. The CDR3 consists of 14 residues. DNA for the CDR3: TGTGCCAGCAGCCCGTCACGAATGAACACTGAAGCTTTCTTT. Translation: CASSPSRMNTEAFF.

This clonotype was detected many times. The V call is TRBV29-1, the J call TRBJ2-7; the D call may be TRBD1 or TRBD2 (5 bases each). The CDR3 contains 11 residues. Deletions cut 7 bases from V and 7 bases from J, with 14 bases between. Germline assignment: CDR1 SQVTM and CDR2 ANQGSEA. This CDR3 is CSGGTLVEQYF. For the CDR3, the DNA is TGCAGCGGAGGGACCCTTGTTGAGCAGTACTTC.

This clonotype came up a few times. The chain joins TRBV3-1 to TRBJ2-3, with TRBD2 identical over 11 bases. CDR3 size: 16 residues. The germline V gene has CDR1 LGHDT and CDR2 YNNKEL (reference sequence). Trimming took 1 base from V and 1 from J; bases not matched to a gene: 1. CDR3 amino acids: CASSQGLAGRTDTQYF. DNA of the CDR3: TGTGCCAGCAGCCAAGGACTAGCGGGACGCACAGATACGCAGTATTTT.

The sample holds a few counts of this clonotype. This chain joins TRBV7-6 and TRBJ2-3; 8 nucleotides match TRBD2. The CDR3 consists of 16 residues. Germline V gene sequence: CDR1 SGHVS, CDR2 FNYEAQ. V shed 5 bases and J 3 bases; nucleotides not matched to a gene: 10. CDR3 bases: TGTGCCAGCAGCACCACCGGGACTAGGCTAACAGATACGCAGTATTTT. It codes for CASSTTGTRLTDTQYF.

A few counts support this clonotype. The chain recombines TRBV3-1 with TRBJ1-6; D is possibly TRBD1 (6 bases). Germline loops: CDR1 LGHDT, CDR2 YNNKEL (reference sequence). Trimming took off 4 bases at V and 8 bases at J, with 15 bases between the two ends. The CDR3 has 15 amino acids. The CDR3: CASSPSLGAYSPLHF. In DNA, the CDR3 is TGTGCCAGCAGCCCCTCATTGGGGGCTTATTCACCCCTCCACTTT.

This clonotype was observed a few times. This sequence joins TRBV12-3 or TRBV12-4 and TRBJ2-5; TRBD2 agrees at 8 bases. The ends lost 6 bases at V and 2 bases at J; junction bases unmatched: 8. There are 15 residues in the CDR3. The CDR3 loop reads CASRLAVLTQETQYF. In DNA, the CDR3 is TGTGCCAGCAGACTAGCGGTATTAACTCAAGAGACCCAGTACTTC.

The rearrangement joins TRBV3-1 to TRBJ1-6; D is ambiguous. The germline CDR1 and CDR2 sequences are LGHDT and YNNKEL (reference sequence). Deletions cut 3 bases from V and 6 bases from J, with 6 bases between. CDR3 length: 13 residues. The CDR3 protein is CASSHGGNSPLHF. The CDR3 nucleotides read TGTGCCAGCAGCCATGGCGGTAATTCACCCCTCCACTTT. The whole variable domain, remainder taken from reference TRBV3-1 and TRBJ1-6, is DTAVSQTPKYLVTQMGNDKSIKCEQNLGHDTMYWYKQDSKKFLKIMFSYNNKELIINETVPNRFSPKSPDKAHLNLHINSLELGDSAVYFCASSHGGNSPLHFGNGTRLTVT.

The V gene is TRBV7-2, the J gene TRBJ2-7; either TRBD1 or TRBD2 may supply D (5 bases each). This CDR3 spans 12 amino acids. V was shortened by 4 bases and J by 7 bases, with 11 bases between the two germline ends. Germline V lookup: CDR1 SGHTA, CDR2 FQGNSA. This CDR3 reads CASSWGPFEQYF. As DNA, the CDR3 is TGTGCCAGCAGCTGGGGACCTTTTGAGCAGTACTTC.

This clonotype was recorded many times. The chain uses TRBV7-2 and TRBJ1-5, with a possible D match to TRBD1 (6 bases). Germline CDR1 SGHTA, CDR2 FQGNSA. Deletions cut 2 bases from V and 3 bases from J, with 14 bases between. The CDR3 sequence is 16 residues long. The CDR3 region is CASSLIGGGFNQPQHF. CDR3 sequence (DNA): TGTGCCAGCAGCTTAATCGGCGGGGGCTTCAATCAGCCCCAGCATTTT.

This clonotype occurred many times. This chain links TRBV30 with TRBJ2-7; 8 bases map to TRBD1. This CDR3 is built from 13 residues. CDR1 is GTSNPN, CDR2 SVGIG, per germline (reference sequence). J was trimmed by 1 base and V by 4 bases; bases with no gene match: 3. CDR3 coding DNA: TGTGCCTGGAAGACAGGGGTATCCTACGAGCAGTACTTC. Amino acid sequence: CAWKTGVSYEQYF.

This clonotype was recorded many times. V is TRBV11-2 and J is TRBJ2-7; TRBD2 matches 14 bases. The V gene's germline CDR1 is SGHAT and CDR2 FQNNGV. V shed 8 bases and J 2 bases; nucleotides not matched to a gene: 17. CDR3 length: 19 amino acids. Here the CDR3 reads CASLPSYGTSGGDTYEQYF. CDR3 DNA: TGTGCCAGCTTGCCGTCTTACGGGACTAGCGGGGGCGATACCTACGAGCAGTACTTC.

This sequence joins TRBV7-2 and TRBJ2-7; 9 bases match TRBD1. This CDR3 spans 15 amino acids. Germline CDR1 is SGHTA and CDR2 is FQGNSA. Trimming took 5 bases from V and 3 from J; bases not matched to a gene: 8. The CDR3 sequence is CASSGHGQGSYEQYF. CDR3 nucleotides: TGTGCCAGCAGCGGGCACGGACAGGGGAGCTACGAGCAGTACTTC.

This rearrangement joins TRBV20-1 to TRBJ1-1; D unclear. This CDR3 region has 15 residues. Germline CDR1 DFQATT, CDR2 SNEGSKA (reference sequence). The V end was cut by 3 bases, the J end by 2 bases, with 16 bases between. In DNA, the CDR3 is TGCAGTGCTAGGGGAGCCGGGAGCTTAAACACTGAAGCTTTCTTT. Protein: CSARGAGSLNTEAFF.

The chain employs TRBV6-2 or TRBV6-3 and TRBJ1-5; 8 bases line up with TRBD1. The V and J ends lost 4 bases and 3 bases, in that order; junction bases with no gene match: 5. Germline-derived CDR1 and CDR2 are MNHEY and SVGEGT. CDR3 size: 15 residues. This CDR3 reads CASSSTGVNNQPQHF. The DNA for the CDR3 is TGTGCCAGCAGTTCGACAGGGGTGAACAATCAGCCCCAGCATTTT.

The sample holds many counts of this clonotype. This sequence joins TRBV7-6 and TRBJ2-3; D might be TRBD1 (6 bases). This CDR3 has 14 residues. Trimming took off 0 bases at V and 4 bases at J, with 8 bases between the two ends. Germline V gene data show CDR1 as SGHVS and CDR2 as FNYEAQ. Written as DNA, the CDR3 is TGTGCCAGCAGCTTAGCAAACAGGGCAGATACGCAGTATTTT. It encodes CASSLANRADTQYF.

This clonotype was observed a few times. The J gene is TRBJ2-5, the V gene TRBV12-3 or TRBV12-4; no definite D call. V lost 0 bases and J lost 2, with 7 bases in between. The CDR3 contains 14 residues. CDR3 DNA sequence: TGTGCCAGCAGTTTAGCTGGATTACAAGAGACCCAGTACTTC. This sequence encodes CASSLAGLQETQYF.

This clonotype showed up many times. The rearrangement uses TRBV20-1 and TRBJ1-1, with a tentative D call TRBD1 (5 bases). CDR3 length: 14 amino acids. Trimming stripped 0 bases from V and 11 bases from J, with 19 bases between. Per the germline V gene, CDR1 is DFQATT and CDR2 is SNEGSKA (reference sequence). As DNA, the CDR3 is TGCAGTGCTAGAGATTCTGGGGCCATGACCCGGGCTTTCTTT. It specifies CSARDSGAMTRAFF.

CDR3 region: CASSRPPTDTQYF. For the CDR3, the DNA is TGTGCCAGCTCTCGCCCCCCCACAGATACGCAGTATTTT. The chain couples TRBV18 to TRBJ2-3; D gene uncertain. In germline, CDR1 is KGHSH, CDR2 LQKENI. V lost 6 bases, J lost 2 bases, and 9 bases lay in between. The CDR3 runs 13 residues.

This clonotype was detected only a few times. The genes are TRBV25-1 and TRBJ1-2; weak D call: TRBD1 (5 bases). The germline V and J ends were trimmed by 1 base and 5 bases, with 11 bases remaining between them. CDR3 length: 14 residues. The germline V gene has CDR1 MGHDK and CDR2 SYGVNS. The CDR3 DNA is TGTGCCAGCAGTGAATTTTCAGGGAATTATGGCTACACCTTC. Translation: CASSEFSGNYGYTF.

The chain links TRBV6-5 to TRBJ2-7, with D perhaps matching TRBD1 or TRBD2 (5 bases each). This CDR3 is 12 amino acids long. CDR1 and CDR2 from the germline V gene are MNHEY and SVGAGI. V was pared by 4 bases and J by 1 base, with 5 bases between. CDR3 DNA: TGTGCCAGCAGTTGGGGGTCCTACGAGCAGTACTTC. Amino acid sequence: CASSWGSYEQYF.

This clonotype was recorded a few times. This sequence joins TRBV9 and TRBJ2-1; D remains unclear. The CDR3 is 13 residues long. CDR1 SGDLS and CDR2 YYNGEE come from the germline V gene. Trimming pared 3 bases from V and 6 bases from J, leaving 10 bases between. The CDR3 is CASSGLRINEQFF. The CDR3 DNA follows: TGTGCCAGCAGCGGGCTACGGATCAATGAGCAGTTCTTC.

This clonotype was found many times. This chain links TRBV12-3 or TRBV12-4 with TRBJ2-1, with TRBD1 identical over 12 bases. The CDR3 consists of 14 residues. V shed 4 bases, J shed 12 bases, and the junction held 7 bases outside the gene matches. DNA for the CDR3: TGTGCCAGCAGTTCCGGGACAGGGGGCAACGGGCAGTTCTTC. Amino acids: CASSSGTGGNGQFF.

The chain uses TRBV28 and TRBJ2-5; D is possibly TRBD1 (5 bases). CDR3 length: 13 residues. The germline V gene has CDR1 MDHEN and CDR2 SYDVKM. The ends were cut back, 8 bases at V and 0 bases at J, with 10 bases in the middle. The CDR3 here is CASFDSNQETQYF. The CDR3 DNA is TGTGCCAGCTTTGACAGCAACCAAGAGACCCAGTACTTC.

On this clonotype: Just one base apart from a much larger clone, this may be a read error. V and J are TRBV2 and TRBJ1-2, with a tentative D call TRBD1 (6 bases). CDR1 and CDR2 (germline): SNHLY, FYNNEI. V lost 2 bases to trimming and J lost 4 bases, with 8 bases between them. This CDR3 contains 13 residues. CDR3 sequence: CASSEPGAYGYTF. CDR3 DNA sequence: TGTGCCAGCAGTGAACCGGGGGCCTATGGCTACACCTTC.